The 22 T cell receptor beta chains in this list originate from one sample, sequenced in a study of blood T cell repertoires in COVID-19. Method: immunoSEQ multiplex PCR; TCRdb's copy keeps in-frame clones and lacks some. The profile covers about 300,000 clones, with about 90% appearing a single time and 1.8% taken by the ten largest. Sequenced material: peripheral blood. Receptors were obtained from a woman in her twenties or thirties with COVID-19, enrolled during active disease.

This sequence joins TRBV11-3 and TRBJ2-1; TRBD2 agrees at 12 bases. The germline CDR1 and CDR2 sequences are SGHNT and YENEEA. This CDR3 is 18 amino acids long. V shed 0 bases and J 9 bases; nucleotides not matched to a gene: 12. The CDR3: CASSLEGGTSGPLGEQFF. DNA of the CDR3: TGTGCCAGCAGCTTAGAGGGGGGGACTAGCGGGCCTCTGGGTGAGCAGTTCTTC.

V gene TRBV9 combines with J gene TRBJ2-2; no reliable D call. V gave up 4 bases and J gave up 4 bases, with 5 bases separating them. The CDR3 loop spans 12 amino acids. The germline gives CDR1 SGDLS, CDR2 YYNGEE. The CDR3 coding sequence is TGTGCCAGCAGCTACTTCACCGGGGAGCTGTTTTTT. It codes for CASSYFTGELFF.

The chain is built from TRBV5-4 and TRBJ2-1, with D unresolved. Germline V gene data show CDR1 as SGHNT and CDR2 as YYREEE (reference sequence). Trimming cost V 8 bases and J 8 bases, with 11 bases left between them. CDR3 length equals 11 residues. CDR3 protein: CASTGHDEQFF. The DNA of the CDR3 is TGTGCCAGTACGGGTCACGATGAGCAGTTCTTC.

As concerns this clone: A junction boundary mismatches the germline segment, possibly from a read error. CDR3 coding DNA: TGTGCTAGCAGCGCGACAGGGGGGGCCACCGGGGAGCTGTTTTTT. Translating gives CASSATGGATGELFF. The chain couples TRBV7-7 to TRBJ2-2; 9 bases align to TRBD1. Germline V gene sequence: CDR1 SSHAT, CDR2 FNYEAQ (reference sequence). This CDR3 has 15 amino acids.

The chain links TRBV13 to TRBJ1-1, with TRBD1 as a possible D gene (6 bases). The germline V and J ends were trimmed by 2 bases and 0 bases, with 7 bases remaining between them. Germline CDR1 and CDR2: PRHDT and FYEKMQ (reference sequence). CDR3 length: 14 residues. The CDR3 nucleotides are TGTGCCAGCAGCTTAAGGACAGTGAACACTGAAGCTTTCTTT. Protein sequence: CASSLRTVNTEAFF.

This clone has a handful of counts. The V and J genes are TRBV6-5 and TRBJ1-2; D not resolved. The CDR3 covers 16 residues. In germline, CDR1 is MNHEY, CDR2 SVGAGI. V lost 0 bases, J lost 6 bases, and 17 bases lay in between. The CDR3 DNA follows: TGTGCCAGCAGTTACTCGGGCTTAGGGCGAGGGAATGGCTACACCTTC. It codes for CASSYSGLGRGNGYTF.

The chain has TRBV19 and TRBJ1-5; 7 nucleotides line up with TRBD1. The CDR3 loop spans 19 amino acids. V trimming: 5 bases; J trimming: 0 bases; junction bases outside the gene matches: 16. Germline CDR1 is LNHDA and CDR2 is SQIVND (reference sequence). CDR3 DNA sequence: TGTGCCAGTAGTCCTCCGGCAGGGGGTTTATCTTATAGCAATCAGCCCCAGCATTTT. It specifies CASSPPAGGLSYSNQPQHF.

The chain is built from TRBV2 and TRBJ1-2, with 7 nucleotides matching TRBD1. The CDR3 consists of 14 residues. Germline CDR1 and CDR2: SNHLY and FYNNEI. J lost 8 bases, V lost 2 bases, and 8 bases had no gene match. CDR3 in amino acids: CASSEPGRGLGYTF. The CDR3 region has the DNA TGTGCCAGCAGTGAACCGGGCAGGGGGTTGGGCTACACCTTC.

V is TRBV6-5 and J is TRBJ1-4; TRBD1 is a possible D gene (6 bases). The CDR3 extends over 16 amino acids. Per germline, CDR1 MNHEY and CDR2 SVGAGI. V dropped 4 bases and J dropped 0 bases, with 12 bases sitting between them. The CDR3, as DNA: TGTGCCAGCAGTTCAGGACAGCCTGCAACTAATGAAAAACTGTTTTTT. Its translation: CASSSGQPATNEKLFF.

CDR3 nucleotide sequence: TGTGCCAGCAGACTAGTTGGCGAGCAGTTCTTC. Translating gives CASRLVGEQFF. The chain is built from TRBV2 and TRBJ2-1; D perhaps matches TRBD2 (5 bases). Germline CDR1 SNHLY, CDR2 FYNNEI. This CDR3 is built from 11 residues. Trimming left V 6 bases short and J 10 bases short, with 10 bases between.

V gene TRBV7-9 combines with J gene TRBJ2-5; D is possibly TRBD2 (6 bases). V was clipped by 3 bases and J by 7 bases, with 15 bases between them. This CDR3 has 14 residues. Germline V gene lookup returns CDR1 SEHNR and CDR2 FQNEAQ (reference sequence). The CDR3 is CASSLGGAAGTQYF. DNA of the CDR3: TGTGCCAGCAGCTTGGGAGGCGCCGCGGGGACCCAGTACTTC.

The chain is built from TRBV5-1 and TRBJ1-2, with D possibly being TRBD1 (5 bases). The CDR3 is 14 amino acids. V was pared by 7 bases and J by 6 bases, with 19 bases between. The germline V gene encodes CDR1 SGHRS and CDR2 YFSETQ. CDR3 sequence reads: CASGLGGMEDGYTF. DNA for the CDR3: TGCGCCAGCGGTCTCGGGGGAATGGAGGATGGCTACACCTTC.

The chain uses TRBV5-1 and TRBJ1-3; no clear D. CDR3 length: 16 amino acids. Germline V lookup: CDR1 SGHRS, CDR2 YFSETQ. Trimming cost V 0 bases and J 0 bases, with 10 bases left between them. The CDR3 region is CASSLALARSGNTIYF. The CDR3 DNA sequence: TGCGCCAGCAGCTTGGCCCTGGCACGCTCTGGAAACACCATATATTTT. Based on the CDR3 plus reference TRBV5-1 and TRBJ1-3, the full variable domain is KAGVTQTPRYLIKTRGQQVTLSCSPISGHRSVSWYQQTPGQGLQFLFEYFSETQRNKGNFPGRFSGRQFSNSRSEMNVSTLELGDSALYLCASSLALARSGNTIYFGEGSWLTVV.

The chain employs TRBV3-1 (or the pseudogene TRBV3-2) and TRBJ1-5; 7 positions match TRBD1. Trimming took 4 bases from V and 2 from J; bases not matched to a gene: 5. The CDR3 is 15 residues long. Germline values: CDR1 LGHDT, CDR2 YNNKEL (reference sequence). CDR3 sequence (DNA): TGTGCCAGCAGCCTTCAGGGGACAGGCAATCAGCCCCAGCATTTT. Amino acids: CASSLQGTGNQPQHF.

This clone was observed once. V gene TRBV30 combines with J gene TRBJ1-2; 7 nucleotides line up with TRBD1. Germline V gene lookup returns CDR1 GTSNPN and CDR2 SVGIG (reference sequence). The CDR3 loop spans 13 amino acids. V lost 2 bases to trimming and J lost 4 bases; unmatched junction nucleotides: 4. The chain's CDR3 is CAWSIQGPYGYTF. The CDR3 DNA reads TGTGCCTGGAGTATACAGGGGCCCTATGGCTACACCTTC.

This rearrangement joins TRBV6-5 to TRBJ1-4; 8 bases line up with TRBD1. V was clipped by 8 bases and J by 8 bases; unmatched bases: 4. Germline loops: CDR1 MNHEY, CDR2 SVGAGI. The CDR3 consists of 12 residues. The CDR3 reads CASRDRKEKLFF. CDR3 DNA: TGTGCCAGCCGGGACAGGAAGGAAAAACTGTTTTTT.

The DNA for the CDR3 is TGCGCCAGCAGCTACGCCGGGACTCCCCCGGACGAGCAGTACTTC. It yields the protein CASSYAGTPPDEQYF. The chain combines TRBV5-1 with TRBJ2-7; possible D gene TRBD2, 6 bases. V shed 3 bases and J shed 5 bases, with 18 bases lying between them. The CDR3 consists of 15 residues. Germline assignment: CDR1 SGHRS and CDR2 YFSETQ.

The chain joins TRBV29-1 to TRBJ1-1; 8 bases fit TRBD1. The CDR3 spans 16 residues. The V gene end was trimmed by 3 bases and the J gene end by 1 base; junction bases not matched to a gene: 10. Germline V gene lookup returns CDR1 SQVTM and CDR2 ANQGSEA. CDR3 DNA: TGCAGCGTTGAGGGCAGGGGGCCTACTCCGAACACTGAAGCTTTCTTT. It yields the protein CSVEGRGPTPNTEAFF.

The CDR3 is CASSLVGVETQYF. CDR3 nucleotide sequence: TGCGCCAGCAGCTTGGTGGGAGTAGAGACCCAGTACTTC. The V and J genes are TRBV5-1 and TRBJ2-5; a possible D gene is TRBD2 (5 bases). Germline V gives CDR1 SGHRS, CDR2 YFSETQ. V was shortened by 0 bases and J by 4 bases, with 7 bases between the two germline ends. This CDR3 region has 13 residues. The full variable domain, rest sourced from reference TRBV5-1 and TRBJ2-5, is KAGVTQTPRYLIKTRGQQVTLSCSPISGHRSVSWYQQTPGQGLQFLFEYFSETQRNKGNFPGRFSGRQFSNSRSEMNVSTLELGDSALYLCASSLVGVETQYFGPGTRLLVL.

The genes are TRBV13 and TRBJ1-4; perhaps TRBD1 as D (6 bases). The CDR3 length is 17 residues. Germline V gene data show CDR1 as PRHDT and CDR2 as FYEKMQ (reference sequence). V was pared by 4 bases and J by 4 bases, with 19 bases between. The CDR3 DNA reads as TGTGCCAGCAGCTCTTACCGTTGGACAGAAGATAATGAAAAACTGTTTTTT. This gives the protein CASSSYRWTEDNEKLFF. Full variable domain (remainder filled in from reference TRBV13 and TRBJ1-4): AAGVIQSPRHLIKEKRETATLKCYPIPRHDTVYWYQQGPGQDPQFLISFYEKMQSDKGSIPDRFSAQQFSDYHSELNMSSLELGDSALYFCASSSYRWTEDNEKLFFGSGTQLSVL.

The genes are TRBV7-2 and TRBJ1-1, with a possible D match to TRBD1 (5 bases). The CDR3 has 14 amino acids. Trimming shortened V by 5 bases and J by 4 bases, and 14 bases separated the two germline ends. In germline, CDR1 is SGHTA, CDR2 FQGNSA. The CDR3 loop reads CASSLRGRTTEAFF. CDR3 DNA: TGTGCCAGCAGCCTACGGGGGAGGACCACTGAAGCTTTCTTT.

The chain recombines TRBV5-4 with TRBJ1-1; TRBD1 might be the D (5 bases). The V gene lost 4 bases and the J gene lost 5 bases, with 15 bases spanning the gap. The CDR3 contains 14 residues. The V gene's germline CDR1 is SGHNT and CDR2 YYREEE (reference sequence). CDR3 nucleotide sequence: TGTGCCAGCAGCCTGGCCGGGGGAAGGACTGAAGCTTTCTTT. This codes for CASSLAGGRTEAFF. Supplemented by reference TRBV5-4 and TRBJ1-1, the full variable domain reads ETGVTQSPTHLIKTRGQQVTLRCSSQSGHNTVSWYQQALGQGPQFIFQYYREEENGRGNFPPRFSGLQFPNYSSELNVNALELDDSALYLCASSLAGGRTEAFFGQGTRLTVV.